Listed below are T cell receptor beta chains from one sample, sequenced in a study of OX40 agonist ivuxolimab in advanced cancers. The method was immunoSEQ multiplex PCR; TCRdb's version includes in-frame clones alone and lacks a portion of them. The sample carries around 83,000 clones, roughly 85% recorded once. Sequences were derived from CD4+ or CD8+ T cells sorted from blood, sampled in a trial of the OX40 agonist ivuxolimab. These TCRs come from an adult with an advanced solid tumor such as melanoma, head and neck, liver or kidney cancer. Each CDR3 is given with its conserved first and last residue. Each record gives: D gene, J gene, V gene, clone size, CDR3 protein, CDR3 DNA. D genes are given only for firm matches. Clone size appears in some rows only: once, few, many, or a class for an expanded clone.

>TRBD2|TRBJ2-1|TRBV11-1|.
CASSVGLAGANEQFF
TGTGCCAGCAGCGTGGGACTAGCGGGAGCCAATGAGCAGTTCTTC
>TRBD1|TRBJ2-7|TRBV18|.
CASSQGQGGYEQYF
TGTGCCAGCTCACAGGGACAGGGTGGCTACGAGCAGTACTTC
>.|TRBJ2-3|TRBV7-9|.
CASSLSSVSPDTQYF
TGTGCCAGCAGCTTATCGAGTGTCAGCCCAGATACGCAGTATTTT
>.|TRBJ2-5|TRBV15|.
CATSSGRGETQYF
TGTGCCACCAGCAGCGGTAGGGGAGAGACCCAGTACTTC
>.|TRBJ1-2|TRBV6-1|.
CASSVRAGSGYTF
TGTGCCAGCAGTGTAAGGGCAGGGTCTGGCTACACCTTC
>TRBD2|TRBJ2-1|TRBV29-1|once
CSVFGGSYNEQFF
TGCAGCGTTTTTGGCGGGAGTTACAATGAGCAGTTCTTC
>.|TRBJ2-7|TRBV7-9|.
CASSLQGYEQYF
TGTGCCAGCAGCTTACAGGGGTACGAGCAGTACTTC
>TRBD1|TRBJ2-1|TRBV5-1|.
CASSFFFQGAYNEQFF
TGCGCCAGCAGCTTTTTCTTCCAGGGGGCTTACAATGAGCAGTTCTTC
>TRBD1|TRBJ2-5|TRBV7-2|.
CASRRTGVSQETQYF
TGTGCCAGCAGACGGACAGGGGTTAGCCAAGAGACCCAGTACTTC
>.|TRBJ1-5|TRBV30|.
CAWSTGQTMLNQPQHF
TGTGCCTGGAGTACCGGACAGACAATGTTGAATCAGCCCCAGCATTTT
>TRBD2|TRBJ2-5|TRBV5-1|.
CASSFGGLAGGRETQYF
TGCGCCAGCAGCTTCGGCGGACTAGCGGGAGGACGAGAGACCCAGTACTTC
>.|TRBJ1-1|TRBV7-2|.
CASSPLRRTEAFF
TGTGCCAGCAGCCCCCTCAGGAGGACTGAAGCTTTCTTT
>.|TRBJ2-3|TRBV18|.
CASSGGVGGQATDTQYF
TGTGCCAGCTCCGGGGGAGTAGGTGGACAGGCCACAGATACGCAGTATTTT
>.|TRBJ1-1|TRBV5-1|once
CASSLIPGAGGTEAFF
TGCGCCAGCAGCTTGATCCCAGGGGCGGGTGGCACTGAAGCTTTCTTT
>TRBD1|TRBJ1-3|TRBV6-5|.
CASSYSGDRLGNTIYF
TGTGCCAGCAGTTACTCGGGGGACAGGCTCGGAAACACCATATATTTT
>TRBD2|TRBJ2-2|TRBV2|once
CASSEVGGRRNTGELFF
TGTGCCAGCAGTGAGGTCGGCGGGAGGAGGAACACCGGGGAGCTGTTTTTT
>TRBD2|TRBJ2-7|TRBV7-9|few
CASSPGLAGGASEQYF
TGTGCCAGCAGCCCCGGACTAGCGGGCGGAGCCTCCGAGCAGTACTTC
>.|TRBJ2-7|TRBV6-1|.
CASSPGPHSYEQYF
TGTGCCAGCAGTCCAGGGCCCCACTCCTACGAGCAGTACTTC
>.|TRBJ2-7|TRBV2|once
CASSDVKGANEQYF
TGTGCCAGCAGTGACGTAAAAGGGGCCAACGAGCAGTACTTC
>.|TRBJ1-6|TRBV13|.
CASSLGQGGWRDSPLHF
TGTGCCAGCAGCTTAGGCCAAGGCGGGTGGCGGGATTCACCCCTCCACTTT
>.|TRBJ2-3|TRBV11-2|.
CASSLALGSPDTQYF
TGTGCCAGCAGCTTAGCCCTGGGATCTCCAGATACGCAGTATTTT
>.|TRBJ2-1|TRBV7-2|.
CASSLQPANYNEQFF
TGTGCCAGCAGCTTACAACCAGCGAACTACAATGAGCAGTTCTTC
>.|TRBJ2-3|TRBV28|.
CASSSSSTDTQYF
TGTGCCAGCAGTTCGTCTAGCACAGATACGCAGTATTTT
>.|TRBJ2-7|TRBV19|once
CASSIDRSSYEQYF
TGTGCCAGTAGTATAGACAGGAGCTCCTACGAGCAGTACTTC
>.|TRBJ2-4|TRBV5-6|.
CASGLEAANIQYF
TGTGCCAGCGGCTTGGAGGCAGCCAACATTCAGTACTTC
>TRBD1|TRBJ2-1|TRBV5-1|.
CASSINPPGGSYNEQFF
TGCGCCAGCAGCATAAACCCCCCAGGGGGATCCTACAATGAGCAGTTCTTC
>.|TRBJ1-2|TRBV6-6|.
CASTLRRDSDRGYTF
TGTGCCAGCACCTTACGCCGGGACTCCGATAGGGGCTACACCTTC
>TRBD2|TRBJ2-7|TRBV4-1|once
CASSLLGWGSGTTGRYEQYF
TGCGCCAGCAGCCTCCTTGGGTGGGGTAGCGGGACTACAGGTCGCTACGAGCAGTACTTC
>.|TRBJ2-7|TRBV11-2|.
CASSLSHSASYEQYF
TGTGCCAGCAGCTTGTCTCATTCGGCCTCCTACGAGCAGTACTTC
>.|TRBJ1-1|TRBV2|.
CASVKIENTEAFF
TGTGCCAGCGTGAAGATTGAGAACACTGAAGCTTTCTTT
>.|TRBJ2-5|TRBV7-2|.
CASNRDLAEETQYF
TGTGCCAGCAACCGGGACCTAGCAGAAGAGACCCAGTACTTC
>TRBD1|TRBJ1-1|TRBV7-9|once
CASSHRGQETEAFF
TGTGCCAGCAGCCACAGGGGGCAAGAGACTGAAGCTTTCTTT
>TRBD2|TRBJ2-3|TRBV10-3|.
CAISEGSGSTDTQYF
TGTGCCATCAGTGAGGGTAGCGGGAGCACAGATACGCAGTATTTT
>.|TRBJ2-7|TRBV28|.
CASSPHGGEQYF
TGTGCCAGCAGTCCCCACGGGGGCGAGCAGTACTTC
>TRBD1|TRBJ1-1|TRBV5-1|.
CASSGGDRAGTEAFF
TGCGCCAGCAGCGGAGGGGACAGGGCGGGCACTGAAGCTTTCTTT
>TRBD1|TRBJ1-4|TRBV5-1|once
CASSSTGQGGNEKLFF
TGCGCCAGCAGCTCGACGGGACAGGGCGGAAATGAAAAACTGTTTTTT
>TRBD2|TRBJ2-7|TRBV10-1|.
CATIETSGTYEQYF
TGCGCCACCATAGAAACTAGCGGTACCTACGAGCAGTACTTC
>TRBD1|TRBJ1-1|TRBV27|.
CASSTTDRGTEAFF
TGTGCCAGCAGTACCACGGACAGGGGGACTGAAGCTTTCTTT
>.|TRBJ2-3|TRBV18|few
CASSQSGADTQYF
TGTGCCAGCTCACAATCAGGGGCGGATACGCAGTATTTT
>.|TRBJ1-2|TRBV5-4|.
CASSRRGDYGYTF
TGTGCCAGCAGCCGGCGGGGAGACTATGGCTACACCTTC
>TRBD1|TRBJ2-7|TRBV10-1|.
CASSESTGSHEQYF
TGCGCCAGCAGTGAGTCGACAGGGAGTCACGAGCAGTACTTC
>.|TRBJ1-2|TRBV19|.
CASSPNRGGNYGYTF
TGTGCCAGTAGTCCGAACCGAGGAGGAAACTATGGCTACACCTTC
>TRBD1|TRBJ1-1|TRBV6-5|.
CASRPTRDRTEAFF
TGTGCCAGCAGGCCTACCAGGGACAGGACTGAAGCTTTCTTT
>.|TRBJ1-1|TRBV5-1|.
CASSLIGTLGTEAFF
TGCGCCAGCAGCTTAATCGGGACCCTGGGCACTGAAGCTTTCTTT
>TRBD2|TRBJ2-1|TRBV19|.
CASSISGTSGPYNEQFF
TGTGCCAGTAGTATATCCGGGACTAGCGGCCCCTACAATGAGCAGTTCTTC
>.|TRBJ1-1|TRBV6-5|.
CASSRTGSEAFF
TGTGCCAGCAGCCGTACAGGGAGTGAAGCTTTCTTT
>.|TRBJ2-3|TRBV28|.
CASSLQIVSTDTQYF
TGTGCCAGCAGTTTGCAAATTGTCAGCACAGATACGCAGTATTTT
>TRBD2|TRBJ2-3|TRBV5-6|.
CASSPLTSGRALSTDTQYF
TGTGCCAGCAGCCCCCTCACTAGCGGGAGGGCCCTTAGCACAGATACGCAGTATTTT